This TCR beta chain was retrieved from a study of cytotoxic CD8 clonotypes in ibrutinib-treated CLL. Study-wide background: There were, on average, around 260,000 productive templates and tens of thousands of productive rearrangements per sample.

Produced via immunoSEQ multiplex PCR; TCRdb's table is partial and in-frame only. The sample shows 110,000 to 150,000 clones, approximately 80% of them seen only once. General study points: Circulating CD8+ T-cell counts were tracked by baseline clonality, which exceeded that of age-matched healthy donors.

The CDR3 consists of 15 residues. Trimming stripped 0 bases from V and 2 bases from J, with 10 bases between. CDR1 is LNHDA, CDR2 SQIVND, per germline (reference sequence). This clone was observed a single time. Its antigen is as yet unknown. This chain connects TRBV19 to TRBJ2-5; no reliable D call. The sequence derives from a human donor with chronic lymphocytic leukemia. Sequencing was performed on PBMCs, taken after 24 months of ibrutinib treatment. CDR3 bases: TGTGCCAGTAGTATAGATCCGGGCAGGCAAGAGACCCAGTACTTC. It specifies CASSIDPGRQETQYF.